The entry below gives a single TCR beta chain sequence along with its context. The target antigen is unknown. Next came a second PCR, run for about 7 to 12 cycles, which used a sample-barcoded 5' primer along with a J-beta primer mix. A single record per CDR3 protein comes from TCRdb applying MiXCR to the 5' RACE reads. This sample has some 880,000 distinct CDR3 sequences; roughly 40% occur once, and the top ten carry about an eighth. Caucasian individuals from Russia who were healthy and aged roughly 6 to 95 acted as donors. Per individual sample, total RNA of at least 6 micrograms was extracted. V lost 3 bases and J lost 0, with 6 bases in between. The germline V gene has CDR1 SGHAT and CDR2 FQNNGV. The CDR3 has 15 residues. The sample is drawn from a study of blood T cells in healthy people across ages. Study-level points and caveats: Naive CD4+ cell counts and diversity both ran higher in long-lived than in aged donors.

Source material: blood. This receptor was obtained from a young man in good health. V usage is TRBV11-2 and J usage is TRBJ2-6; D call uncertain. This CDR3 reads CASSLGISGANVLTF. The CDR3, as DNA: TGTGCCAGCAGCTTGGGTATCTCTGGGGCCAACGTCCTGACTTTC.